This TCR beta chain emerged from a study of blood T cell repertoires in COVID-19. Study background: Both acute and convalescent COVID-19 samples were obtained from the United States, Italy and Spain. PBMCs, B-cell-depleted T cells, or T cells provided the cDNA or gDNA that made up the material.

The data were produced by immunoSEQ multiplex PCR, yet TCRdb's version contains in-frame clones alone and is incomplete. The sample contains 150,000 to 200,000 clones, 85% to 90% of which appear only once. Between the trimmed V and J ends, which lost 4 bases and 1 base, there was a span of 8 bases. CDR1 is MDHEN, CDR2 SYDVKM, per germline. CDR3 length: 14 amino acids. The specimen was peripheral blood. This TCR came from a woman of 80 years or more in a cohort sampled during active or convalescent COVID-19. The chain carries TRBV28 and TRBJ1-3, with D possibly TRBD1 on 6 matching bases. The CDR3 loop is CASSWGHSGNTIYF. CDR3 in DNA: TGTGCCAGCAGTTGGGGACATTCTGGAAACACCATATATTTT.